This T cell receptor beta chain was profiled in a study of metastatic and nonmetastatic thyroid tumors. Study information: Repertoire comparisons spanned blood and tumor or nodule tissue from malignant and benign thyroid patients.

Patients underwent thyroid surgery, and none had received any treatment before it. The CDR3 length is 11 residues. CDR1 and CDR2 (germline): SGHKS, YYEKEE (reference sequence). V was clipped by 3 bases and J by 7 bases, with 5 bases between them. Original handling: Construction of a distant-metastasis classifier for papillary thyroid cancer relied on CDR3 differences across clinicopathological groups. TCRdb ran MiXCR on the PCR reads. V and J calls and clone size were set by TCRdb, not the authors. The table includes thousands of clones, 25% to 30% detected once. This clonotype originated in a female donor with papillary thyroid cancer or a benign thyroid nodule (not recorded which). Some clones in this sample may be carry-over from other donors' samples. The chain carries TRBV5-5 and TRBJ2-1; D tentatively reads TRBD1 or TRBD2 (5 bases each). The sample consisted of adjacent normal tissue. The CDR3 here is CASSWGNEQFF. The CDR3 DNA sequence: TGTGCCAGCAGCTGGGGGAATGAGCAGTTCTTC.